One and the same sample provided the 11 T cell receptor beta chains below, sequenced in a study of cytomegalovirus exposure and HLA in healthy donors. Primers: 60 Vbeta forward and 13 Jbeta reverse. TCRdb's copy holds only in-frame clones and misses some; the assay was immunoSEQ multiplex PCR. The profile shows roughly 180,000 clones, approximately 79% of them singletons. Sequences were obtained from PBMCs. Receptor source: a girl aged 10 to 17 in good health and CMV-seropositive.

J is TRBJ1-4 and V is TRBV10-3; TRBD1 matches 9 bases. Unmatched junction bases numbered 10, after V lost 10 bases and J lost 7 bases. CDR1 ENHRY and CDR2 SYGVKD come from the germline V gene. CDR3 size: 14 residues. DNA of the CDR3: TGTGCCACGTCGTCGGACAGGGGATTTGAAAAACTGTTTTTT. Its translation is CATSSDRGFEKLFF.

The gene calls are TRBV5-1 and TRBJ1-1, with D unresolved. With 4 bases removed from V and 4 bases from J, the gap between germline ends came to 23 bases. Per germline, CDR1 SGHRS and CDR2 YFSETQ. The CDR3 contains 17 residues. The CDR3 region is CASSPIGVDLRGTEAFF. CDR3 DNA: TGCGCCAGCAGCCCGATAGGTGTCGACCTGCGGGGCACTGAAGCTTTCTTT.

This clone was seen a few times. The chain has TRBV19 and TRBJ1-6, with a tentative D call TRBD1 (5 bases). V gave up 7 bases and J gave up 14 bases, with 18 bases separating them. The CDR3 is made up of 13 amino acids. In germline, CDR1 is LNHDA, CDR2 SQIVND (reference sequence). The CDR3 protein is CASTSRGFSALHF. The CDR3 DNA sequence: TGTGCCAGTACCTCGCGGGGCTTTTCGGCCCTCCACTTT.

CDR3 region: CASSPPGTGVLEQYF. In DNA, the CDR3 is TGTGCCAGCAGCCCCCCCGGGACAGGGGTTTTGGAGCAGTACTTC. The chain recombines TRBV5-6 with TRBJ2-7; 10 bases align to TRBD1. CDR3 length equals 15 residues. Germline CDR1 and CDR2: SGHDT and YYEEEE. Losses at the gene ends were 4 bases for V and 7 bases for J; bases not matched to a gene: 11.

The chain is built from TRBV4-1 and TRBJ2-5; 9 bases agree with TRBD1. CDR3 length equals 17 residues. V dropped 4 bases and J dropped 2; count of bases not matched to a gene: 11. The germline V gene has CDR1 MGHRA and CDR2 YSYEKL. CDR3 protein: CASSPNAGTGFQETQYF. CDR3 in DNA: TGCGCCAGCAGCCCCAACGCCGGGACAGGGTTTCAAGAGACCCAGTACTTC.

The sample holds one count of this clone. The V gene is TRBV13, the J gene TRBJ1-2, with a weak D call TRBD1 (6 bases). The CDR3 has 13 residues. CDR1 is PRHDT and CDR2 is FYEKMQ in the germline V gene (reference sequence). With 5 bases removed from V and 5 bases from J, the gap between germline ends came to 12 bases. CDR3 nucleotides: TGTGCCAGCAGCACCCCAGGACAGTATGGCTACACCTTC. It yields the protein CASSTPGQYGYTF.

A single count supports this clone. This chain joins TRBV5-1 and TRBJ2-1, with no clear D. V was clipped by 4 bases and J by 7 bases, with 15 bases between them. The CDR3 loop spans 14 amino acids. Germline CDR1 reads SGHRS; CDR2 reads YFSETQ. This chain's CDR3 is CASSRIEVWNEQFF. For the CDR3, the DNA is TGCGCCAGCAGCCGGATTGAGGTCTGGAATGAGCAGTTCTTC.

The CDR3 is CALMVVPRTEAFF. The CDR3, as DNA: TGTGCCTTGATGGTTGTTCCTAGAACTGAAGCTTTCTTT. V and J are TRBV30 and TRBJ1-1; D not resolved. The CDR3 extends over 13 amino acids. CDR1 GTSNPN and CDR2 SVGIG come from the germline V gene (reference sequence). Trimming stripped 7 bases from V and 5 bases from J, with 17 bases between.

V is TRBV6-5 and J is TRBJ2-2; weak D call: TRBD2 (6 bases). CDR1 is MNHEY and CDR2 is SVGAGI in the germline V gene. Trimming left V 7 bases short and J 3 bases short, with 15 bases between. This CDR3 region has 15 residues. The CDR3 loop is CASTKDGGYTGELFF. CDR3 nucleotide sequence: TGTGCCAGCACCAAAGACGGGGGTTACACCGGGGAGCTGTTTTTT.

In DNA, the CDR3 is TGTGCCAGCCCTAACTCGCCCGGAGGTGGCTACACCTTC. It is translated as CASPNSPGGGYTF. The chain has TRBV6-1 and TRBJ1-2, with D unclear. Germline values: CDR1 MNHNS, CDR2 SASEGT. Trimming removed 8 bases at V and 7 bases at J, with 17 bases between. The CDR3 has 13 residues.

This chain uses TRBV19 with TRBJ1-3, with 7 positions matching TRBD1. The junction had 3 bases not matched to a gene; V was cut back by 5 bases and J by 5 bases. Germline V CDR1 and CDR2: LNHDA, SQIVND (reference sequence). The CDR3 sequence is 13 residues long. Here the CDR3 reads CASSRQGRNTIYF. The CDR3 nucleotides read TGTGCCAGTAGTCGACAGGGACGAAACACCATATATTTT.